A single sample is the source of the 27 T cell receptor beta chains below, sequenced in a study of T-cell reconstitution after alpha-beta-depleted transplantation in children. Unique molecular identifiers were used in preparing the TCRbeta library. Using its own MiXCR run on the PCR reads, TCRdb lists one record per CDR3 protein. The sample includes about half a million distinct CDR3 sequences, around 13% of them seen just once. Material: PBMCs from the stem cell graft donor, obtained from the stem cell graft. These receptor sequences come from a human donor who donated a stem cell graft to a child with combined immunodeficiency.

This clonotype was seen repeatedly, ten times or more. V usage is TRBV14 and J usage is TRBJ2-7; 9 bases match TRBD1. V shed 4 bases and J 3 bases; nucleotides not matched to a gene: 4. This CDR3 is built from 14 residues. Germline CDR1 is SGHDN and CDR2 is FVKESK. The CDR3 DNA is TGTGCCAGCAGCCGCGGGACAGGGTTCTACGAGCAGTACTTC. Encoded protein: CASSRGTGFYEQYF.

This chain connects TRBV11-2 to TRBJ2-3, with 7 bases matching TRBD1. Looked up from germline, CDR1 is SGHAT and CDR2 is FQNNGV. This CDR3 contains 16 residues. Trimming cost V 5 bases and J 6 bases; bases outside gene matches: 14. This CDR3 reads CASSISFGQVYDTQYF. CDR3 bases: TGTGCCAGCAGCATTTCGTTCGGACAGGTTTACGATACGCAGTATTTT.

This chain links TRBV11-1 with TRBJ2-3; D perhaps matches TRBD2 (5 bases). CDR1 is SGHAT, CDR2 FQDESV, per germline (reference sequence). CDR3 length: 20 amino acids. V lost 2 bases and J 4 bases, leaving 28 bases between the germline ends. The CDR3 coding sequence is TGTGCCAGCAGCTTAACTCTTCGGACGGTTTATCGGGGAATGGCAGATACGCAGTATTTT. Translation: CASSLTLRTVYRGMADTQYF.

This sequence joins TRBV2 and TRBJ2-7; tentative D call: TRBD2 (5 bases). Germline CDR1 and CDR2: SNHLY and FYNNEI. The length of the CDR3 is 15 residues. The V gene lost 5 bases and the J gene lost 2 bases, with 16 bases spanning the gap. The CDR3 spells CASSPGPGDTYEQYF. In DNA form, the CDR3 reads TGTGCCAGCAGTCCCGGGCCCGGGGATACCTACGAGCAGTACTTC.

The chain uses TRBV12-3 or TRBV12-4 and TRBJ2-5; possible D gene TRBD2, 5 bases. V gave up 7 bases and J gave up 5 bases, with 14 bases separating them. The CDR3 runs to 13 residues. In DNA form, the CDR3 reads TGTGCCAGCACTTTTACGTCGGGGGAGACCCAGTACTTC. Translating it yields CASTFTSGETQYF.

This clonotype came up a few times. This chain links TRBV11-2 with TRBJ2-1, with 10 bases aligning to TRBD2. The junction had 13 bases not matched to a gene; V was cut back by 0 bases and J by 8 bases. Looked up from germline, CDR1 is SGHAT and CDR2 is FQNNGV. The CDR3 runs 18 residues. CDR3 bases: TGTGCCAGCAGCTTAGATCTGGGTACTAGCGGGGCTGCGGATGAGCAGTTCTTC. Translation gives CASSLDLGTSGAADEQFF.

The V gene is TRBV5-1, the J gene TRBJ2-7; 7 bases are a match to TRBD2. This CDR3 is 18 amino acids long. J was trimmed by 5 bases and V by 3 bases; bases with no gene match: 20. Germline CDR1 and CDR2: SGHRS and YFSETQ. The CDR3 protein is CASSWTPSGREIGHEQYF. The CDR3 DNA sequence: TGCGCCAGCAGCTGGACCCCGTCAGGGCGGGAGATCGGACACGAGCAGTACTTC.

This clonotype was recorded at least ten times. The rearrangement links TRBV10-3 to TRBJ1-1, with 7 bases fitting TRBD1. The CDR3 is 13 residues long. V lost 6 bases to trimming and J lost 0 bases; unmatched junction nucleotides: 1. Germline V gene data show CDR1 as ENHRY and CDR2 as SYGVKD. As DNA, the CDR3 is TGTGCCATCAGGGGACAGATGAACACTGAAGCTTTCTTT. It is translated as CAIRGQMNTEAFF.

The chain employs TRBV5-1 and TRBJ2-5; 10 bases line up with TRBD2. The V and J ends lost 4 bases and 4 bases, in that order; junction bases with no gene match: 16. CDR3 length: 18 amino acids. In germline, CDR1 is SGHRS, CDR2 YFSETQ. The CDR3 sequence is CASSPVAGGPYGRETQYF. The CDR3, as DNA: TGCGCCAGCAGCCCCGTAGCGGGAGGACCCTACGGTCGAGAGACCCAGTACTTC.

This clonotype occurred a few times. DNA of the CDR3: TGCAGTGCCACCTATAGGGTAACTCCGAATGAGCAGTTCTTC. Its protein is CSATYRVTPNEQFF. This chain uses TRBV20-1 with TRBJ2-1; D gene unclear. CDR1 is DFQATT and CDR2 is SNEGSKA in the germline V gene (reference sequence). Trimming pared 6 bases from V and 7 bases from J, leaving 19 bases between. This CDR3 spans 14 amino acids.

This clonotype appeared a few times. This sequence joins TRBV20-1 and TRBJ2-1; no reliable D call. V gave up 4 bases and J gave up 7 bases, with 17 bases separating them. The CDR3 is made up of 14 amino acids. Per germline, CDR1 DFQATT and CDR2 SNEGSKA (reference sequence). This CDR3 is CSATPLGPWNEQFF. DNA of the CDR3: TGCAGTGCTACGCCTCTAGGCCCTTGGAATGAGCAGTTCTTC.

Many counts were recorded for this clonotype. The chain joins TRBV4-2 to TRBJ2-1; 8 bases are a match to TRBD2. From germline, CDR1 is LGHNA and CDR2 YNFKEQ. Losses at the gene ends were 0 bases for V and 0 bases for J; bases not matched to a gene: 4. This CDR3 has 17 residues. The CDR3: CASSQDLGGASYNEQFF. For the CDR3, the DNA is TGTGCCAGCAGCCAAGATCTCGGGGGGGCCTCCTACAATGAGCAGTTCTTC.

This clonotype was counted only a few times. The V call is TRBV7-8, the J call TRBJ2-2; D is possibly TRBD2 (6 bases). Per the germline V gene, CDR1 is SGHVS and CDR2 is FQNEAQ. This CDR3 spans 15 amino acids. The V and J ends lost 5 bases and 3 bases respectively, with 13 bases between them. This CDR3 reads CASSDLLAHTGELFF. The CDR3 DNA reads TGTGCCAGCAGCGACCTTCTAGCGCACACCGGGGAGCTGTTTTTT.

V is TRBV6-6 and J is TRBJ1-1; the D gene is possibly TRBD1 (6 bases). Trimming took 5 bases from V and 11 from J, leaving 18 bases between them. Germline assignment: CDR1 MNHNY and CDR2 SVGAGI (reference sequence). CDR3 length: 13 residues. Here the CDR3 reads CASSDSLPGEAFF. CDR3 nucleotide sequence: TGTGCCAGCAGTGATAGTCTTCCAGGGGAGGCTTTCTTT.

This clonotype was found many times. CDR3 amino acids: CASRPVGSGGSYNEQFF. CDR3 nucleotides: TGCGCCAGCAGACCCGTGGGGAGCGGGGGGTCCTACAATGAGCAGTTCTTC. The chain links TRBV5-1 to TRBJ2-1; 9 bases match TRBD2. The CDR3 length is 17 residues. Germline CDR1 is SGHRS and CDR2 is YFSETQ. J was trimmed by 1 base and V by 5 bases; bases with no gene match: 10. Together with reference TRBV5-1 and TRBJ2-1, the CDR3 gives the full variable domain: KAGVTQTPRYLIKTRGQQVTLSCSPISGHRSVSWYQQTPGQGLQFLFEYFSETQRNKGNFPGRFSGRQFSNSRSEMNVSTLELGDSALYLCASRPVGSGGSYNEQFFGPGTRLTVL.

By frequency in the sample, this clonotype is medium-sized. The V and J genes are TRBV7-2 and TRBJ1-4, with D perhaps TRBD1 (5 bases). This CDR3 contains 15 residues. V lost 1 base to trimming and J lost 6 bases, with 12 bases between them. Germline CDR1 reads SGHTA; CDR2 reads FQGNSA. The CDR3: CASSLDSLGDEKLFF. The DNA of the CDR3 is TGTGCCAGCAGCTTAGACAGTCTGGGGGATGAAAAACTGTTTTTT.

This clonotype was seen many times. The rearrangement uses TRBV7-9 and TRBJ2-2; D assignment may be TRBD1 or TRBD2 (5 bases each). Per the germline V gene, CDR1 is SEHNR and CDR2 is FQNEAQ (reference sequence). Trimming pared 5 bases from V and 2 bases from J, leaving 21 bases between. The CDR3 length is 18 residues. In nucleotides, the CDR3 is TGTGCCAGCAGCACCCGAAGGCCGGGACGGCAAAACACCGGGGAGCTGTTTTTT. Amino acids: CASSTRRPGRQNTGELFF.

Ten or more counts support this clonotype. The V gene is TRBV20-1, the J gene TRBJ2-7; 7 bases agree with TRBD2. V dropped 3 bases and J dropped 6; count of bases not matched to a gene: 8. The CDR3 runs to 13 residues. From germline, CDR1 is DFQATT and CDR2 SNEGSKA (reference sequence). This CDR3 is CSASGRPPVEQYF. In nucleotides, the CDR3 is TGCAGTGCTAGCGGGAGGCCCCCGGTCGAGCAGTACTTC.

This clonotype was recorded many times. The chain links TRBV10-3 to TRBJ2-3, with 12 bases fitting TRBD2. Germline V gene sequence: CDR1 ENHRY, CDR2 SYGVKD. After removal of 3 bases from V and 5 bases from J, the junction contained 12 bases not matched to a gene. This CDR3 is 18 amino acids long. The CDR3 region has the DNA TGTGCCATCAGTGACTCTAGCGGGGGGGCGGGCGCCGTAGATACGCAGTATTTT. Protein: CAISDSSGGAGAVDTQYF.

In DNA form, the CDR3 reads TGTGCCAGTAGTATATCCGTAGGGGCGGTTACCTACGAGCAGTACTTC. Translating gives CASSISVGAVTYEQYF. The gene calls are TRBV19 and TRBJ2-7; possible D gene TRBD1, 5 bases. Per the germline V gene, CDR1 is LNHDA and CDR2 is SQIVND (reference sequence). V gave up 2 bases and J gave up 2 bases, with 16 bases separating them. This CDR3 contains 16 residues.

In this sample, this clonotype turned up many times. The chain joins TRBV30 to TRBJ2-3, with TRBD1 as a possible D gene (5 bases). Germline V CDR1 and CDR2: GTSNPN, SVGIG (reference sequence). Trimming took 4 bases from V and 6 from J, leaving 17 bases between them. This CDR3 region has 14 residues. In DNA form, the CDR3 reads TGTGCCTGGACTCAAGGGGCAGGGATGGATACGCAGTATTTT. The encoded protein is CAWTQGAGMDTQYF. The full variable domain, completed using reference TRBV30 and TRBJ2-3, is SQTIHQWPATLVQPVGSPLSLECTVEGTSNPNLYWYRQAAGRGLQLLFYSVGIGQISSEVPQNLSASRPQDRQFILSSKKLLLSDSGFYLCAWTQGAGMDTQYFGPGTRLTVL.

This chain connects TRBV15 to TRBJ2-1; 8 nucleotides agree with TRBD2. The germline CDR1 and CDR2 sequences are LNHNV and YYDKDF (reference sequence). Trimming took 0 bases from V and 8 from J; bases not matched to a gene: 9. The CDR3 runs 16 residues. CDR3 sequence (DNA): TGTGCCACCAGCAGAGATGGGGCGGGAGGTATATATGAGCAGTTCTTC. This sequence encodes CATSRDGAGGIYEQFF.

This clonotype was found a few times. This chain links TRBV27 with TRBJ1-5; a possible D gene is TRBD1 (5 bases). Germline assignment: CDR1 MNHEY and CDR2 SMNVEV (reference sequence). Between the trimmed V and J ends, which lost 5 bases and 2 bases, there was a span of 16 bases. There are 16 residues in the CDR3. The DNA for the CDR3 is TGTGCCAGCAGTCCCCGCAGGGAAGGGGGCAATCAGCCCCAGCATTTT. Its protein is CASSPRREGGNQPQHF.

There are many counts of this clonotype. The chain employs TRBV6-5 and TRBJ2-1; no clear D. Deletions cut 2 bases from V and 6 bases from J, with 8 bases between. From germline, CDR1 is MNHEY and CDR2 SVGAGI. This CDR3 region has 13 residues. The CDR3 nucleotides read TGTGCCAGCAGTTACGGAGAGAGCAATGAGCAGTTCTTC. This codes for CASSYGESNEQFF.

The count of this clonotype is one. The V gene is TRBV5-4, the J gene TRBJ2-7; possible D gene TRBD1, 5 bases. V was pared by 2 bases and J by 3 bases, with 9 bases between. CDR1 and CDR2 (germline): SGHNT, YYREEE (reference sequence). The CDR3 spans 13 residues. CDR3 nucleotides: TGTGCCAGCAGCTTTGGGGCAATCTACGAGCAGTACTTC. The encoded protein is CASSFGAIYEQYF. Complete variable domain (other parts from reference TRBV5-4 and TRBJ2-7): ETGVTQSPTHLIKTRGQQVTLRCSSQSGHNTVSWYQQALGQGPQFIFQYYREEENGRGNFPPRFSGLQFPNYSSELNVNALELDDSALYLCASSFGAIYEQYFGPGTRLTVT.

There are many counts of this clonotype. The chain is built from TRBV7-9 and TRBJ2-3; no reliable D call. This CDR3 contains 14 residues. Trimming took off 2 bases at V and 2 bases at J, with 8 bases between the two ends. Per germline, CDR1 SEHNR and CDR2 FQNEAQ (reference sequence). The CDR3 nucleotides read TGTGCCAGCAGCTTAAGACCCGACACAGATACGCAGTATTTT. Translating gives CASSLRPDTDTQYF.

In its sample, this clonotype was seen many times. The V gene is TRBV4-3, the J gene TRBJ2-5; D might be TRBD1 (5 bases). V lost 0 bases, J lost 6 bases, and 14 bases lay in between. Germline lookup yields CDR1 LGHNA and CDR2 YSLEER. CDR3 size: 15 residues. The CDR3 region is CASSQDRGTSKTQYF. The CDR3 DNA is TGCGCCAGCAGCCAAGATAGGGGAACTTCGAAGACCCAGTACTTC.